This T cell receptor beta chain appears in the sequencing data of a study of T cells in Graves' hyperthyroidism and ophthalmopathy. Study findings and constraints: Progression to ophthalmopathy was predicted a median of roughly 6.6 months early. Blood also held most thyroid clonotypes expanded beyond 0.001.

Aged 18 to 65, the patients had hyperthyroidism that was newly diagnosed and had lasted under 2 months. Template material for amplifying TCR beta CDR3 regions consisted of RNA transcripts. The TCR CDR3 first-round RT-PCR relied on the HTBI primer set. Using its own MiXCR run on the multiplex PCR reads, TCRdb lists one record per CDR3 protein. The data show about 480,000 distinct CDR3 sequences, around 14% seen once. CDR1 and CDR2 (germline): LNHDA, SQIVND (reference sequence). V lost 9 bases to trimming and J lost 6 bases; unmatched junction nucleotides: 10. The CDR3 loop spans 13 amino acids. A single count supports this clonotype. The antigen remains unidentified. One base away lies a much larger clone, so this may be a sequencing read error.

The sequencing sample was made of blood. This clonotype originated in a woman in her late teens or twenties with Graves' hyperthyroidism. This chain connects TRBV19 to TRBJ1-2; 7 bases agree with TRBD1. As DNA, the CDR3 is TGTGCCAGCCAATTAACAGGGGACAATGGCTACACCTTC. It codes for CASQLTGDNGYTF.